This T cell receptor (beta chain) was identified in a study of cytomegalovirus exposure and HLA in healthy donors. Points from the study as a whole: A few CMV-associated chains proved CMV antigen-specific in vitro. What a later analysis showed was that several of the most significant clusters appeared linked to common viral pathogens.

Donors in the study were healthy people who gave bone marrow. The PCR was carried out with 60 Vbeta primers and 13 Jbeta primers. Sequencing used immunoSEQ multiplex PCR; TCRdb keeps in-frame clones, though not all of them. The table lists 55,000 to 85,000 clones, with approximately 1.6% in the top ten. Turning to this clone: Antigen unknown.

Sequences were obtained from PBMCs. The sequence derives from a woman in her twenties or thirties in good health and CMV-seronegative.

CDR3 nucleotides: TGTGCCAGCAGTGCCGGGACAGCCCTAAGTTTTCAAGCTTTCTTT. Amino acid sequence: CASSAGTALSFQAFF. The chain recombines TRBV28 with TRBJ1-1, with 7 bases fitting TRBD1. The germline CDR1 and CDR2 sequences are MDHEN and SYDVKM. V shed 5 bases, J shed 9 bases, and the junction held 15 bases outside the gene matches. The CDR3 sequence is 15 residues long. Full variable domain (outside the CDR3, taken from reference TRBV28 and TRBJ1-1): DVKVTQSSRYLVKRTGEKVFLECVQDMDHENMFWYRQDPGLGLRLIYFSYDVKMKEKGDIPEGYSVSREKKERFSLILESASTNQTSMYLCASSAGTALSFQAFFGQGTRLTVV.